This T cell receptor (beta chain) was captured by sequencing in a study of response to subunit inactivated influenza vaccine (dated by TCRdb to between 2017 and 2018). Study-level background: To follow how T cells responded to a trivalent subunit inactivated influenza vaccine, the researchers relied on deep quantitative profiling of the T cell receptor repertoire.

The library was prepared using RT-PCR. The sequencer was an Illumina HiSeq 2500. TCRdb trimmed the raw reads at Q25, called clones with MiXCR and kept productive beta chains. Entries that share a CDR3 protein sequence are merged under the most common genes and DNA. The sample has fewer than 800,000 distinct CDR3 sequences on record, 15% to 19% of them singletons. The ten largest clones capture about 9.9% of the sample. General study outcomes and caveats: The authors proposed that each seasonal influenza vaccination may bring in only a limited number of new T cells.

Only a few counts were recorded for this clonotype. Its antigen target is currently unknown. No base qualities exist here, and no much larger clone lies one base off it. From its cysteine to its phenylalanine, the CDR3 spans 12 amino acids. The read is trimmed to its CDR3 DNA, 36 bases read in frame from base 1. The CDR1 and CDR2 encoded by the germline V gene (reference sequence) are GTSNPN and SVGIG. V drops 0 bases and J drops 12 bases, leaving 12 bases in between. The receptor was derived from a man between 45 and 60 years old who received an inactivated influenza vaccine. Donor details come from another sample of the same person, matched by shared clones. The sequencing used PBMCs from blood, collected 12 days after vaccination. Recombination joined TRBV30 with TRBJ2-1; 6 matching bases give a weak D call of TRBD2. In nucleotide form, the sequence is TGTGCCTGGAGTGTAATCCCGGGACTGCAGTTCTTC. This translates into CAWSVIPGLQFF.